This T cell receptor (beta chain) was profiled in a study of OX40 agonist ivuxolimab in advanced cancers. With regard to the full study: Ivuxolimab was a fully human IgG2 agonistic monoclonal antibody targeting the costimulatory receptor OX40 (CD134). The paper covers the monotherapy dose-escalation part of the phase I ivuxolimab trial, which included N of about 50 patients. Of the roughly 51 dose-escalation patients, hepatocellular carcinoma was present in about 20, melanoma in roughly 15, renal cell carcinoma in 9 and head and neck cancer in 9. A male proportion of nearly 85% and a mean age of approximately 55 years, ranging from 23 to 79, were recorded for the dose-escalation cohort. Intravenous ivuxolimab was administered to patients every 2 weeks at six dose levels: 0.01, 0.1, 0.3, 1.5, 3 and 10 mg/kg. Peripheral TCRbeta sequencing was intended to test whether TCR sequence diversity was altered and clonal T-cell expansion was caused by ivuxolimab. Partial responses occurred in three dose-escalation patients: two with cutaneous melanoma and one with hepatocellular carcinoma. Prior anti-PD-1, anti-PD-L1 or anti-CTLA-4 therapy was permitted, and approximately 42% of dose-escalation patients had received checkpoint inhibitors.

Patients with a history of autoimmune disease or receiving systemic immunosuppression were excluded from the trial. In every dose cohort, peripheral blood was drawn for TCR sequencing at baseline, cycle 4 day 1, and cycle 7 day 1. Samples were obtained from an open-label, multicenter, first-in-human phase I dose-escalation trial of ivuxolimab. Adults with locally advanced or metastatic head and neck squamous cell, hepatocellular, melanoma or renal cell carcinoma were enrolled in the trial. Before TCR sequencing, CD4+ T cells and CD8+ T cells were sorted from peripheral blood as separate populations. Genomic DNA was extracted from sorted cells for sequencing of the TCRbeta CDR3 region. TCRbeta CDR3 regions were sequenced using the immunoSEQ Assay. TCRdb stores this immuneACCESS table with in-frame sequences only. Part of the clones is absent; in the studies checked, under half of the shortfall reflects unresolved V genes, and no reason is known for the rest. For this sample the table gives nearly 25,000 clones, of which over 70% were detected only once. Of the sample, roughly 13% falls within the top ten clones.

In the germline V gene (reference sequence), CDR1 corresponds to LNHDA and CDR2 to SQIVND. V is cut by 7 bases and J by 3 bases, and the space between the germline ends is 25 bases. Its CDR3 holds 18 amino acids, cysteine through phenylalanine. This entry keeps only the CDR3 DNA: 54 bases, framed from base 1. Broad study findings and their caveats: Low levels of normalized T-cell clonal expansion were also shown by some nonresponding patients. The antigen specificity of the clonally expanded peripheral T cells was not determined. After ivuxolimab, CD8+ T cells had more expanded clones than CD4+ T cells on average. At doses from 0.1 to 3.0 mg/kg, clonal expansion was seen in both CD4+ and CD8+ blood T cells between baseline and week 6. In partial responders in the 0.1-3.0 mg/kg groups, normalized peripheral clonal expansion was found to be among the lowest, especially among CD8+ T cells.

This clone was counted a few times. There is no known antigen for this receptor. The record has no base qualities; no much larger clone is one base away. The material was CD4+ or CD8+ T cells sorted from blood, obtained in a trial of the OX40 agonist ivuxolimab. This TCR derives from an adult with an advanced solid tumor such as melanoma, head and neck, liver or kidney cancer. The sequence links TRBV19 to TRBJ1-5; TRBD1 is possibly the D segment (5 matching bases). The DNA sequence is TGTGCCAGTAAGAAGGGAGGGAAGAGGGGCCTGGACAATCAGCCCCAGCATTTT. This yields the protein CASKKGGKRGLDNQPQHF.